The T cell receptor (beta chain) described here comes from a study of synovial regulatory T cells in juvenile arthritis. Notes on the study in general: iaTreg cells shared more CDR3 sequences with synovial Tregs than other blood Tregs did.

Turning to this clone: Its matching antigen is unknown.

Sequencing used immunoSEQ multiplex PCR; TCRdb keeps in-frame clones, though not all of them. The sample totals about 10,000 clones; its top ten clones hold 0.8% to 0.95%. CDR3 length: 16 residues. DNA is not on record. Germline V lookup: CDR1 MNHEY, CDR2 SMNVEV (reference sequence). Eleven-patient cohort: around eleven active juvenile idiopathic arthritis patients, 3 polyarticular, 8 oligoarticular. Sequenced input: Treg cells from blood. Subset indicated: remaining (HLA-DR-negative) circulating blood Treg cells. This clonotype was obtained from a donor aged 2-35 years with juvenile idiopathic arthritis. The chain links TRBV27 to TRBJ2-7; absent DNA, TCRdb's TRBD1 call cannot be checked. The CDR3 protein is CASRPQGQGAFYEQYF.